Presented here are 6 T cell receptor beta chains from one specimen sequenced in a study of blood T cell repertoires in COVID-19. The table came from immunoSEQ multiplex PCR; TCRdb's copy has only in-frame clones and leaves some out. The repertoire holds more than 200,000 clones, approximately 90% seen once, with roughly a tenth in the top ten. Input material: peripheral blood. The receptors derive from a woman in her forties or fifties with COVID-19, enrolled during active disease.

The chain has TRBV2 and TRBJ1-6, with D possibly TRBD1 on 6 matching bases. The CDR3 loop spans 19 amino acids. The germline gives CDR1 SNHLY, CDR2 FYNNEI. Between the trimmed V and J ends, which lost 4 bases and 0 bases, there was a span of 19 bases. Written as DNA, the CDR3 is TGTGCCAGCAGTGTGGGGAACAGGGCTCACAGCTCCTATAATTCACCCCTCCACTTT. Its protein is CASSVGNRAHSSYNSPLHF.

CDR3 protein: CASSQGGGGNNSPLHF. DNA of the CDR3: TGTGCCAGCAGCCAAGGTGGGGGGGGGAACAATTCACCCCTCCACTTT. The J gene is TRBJ1-6, the V gene TRBV3-1 (or the pseudogene TRBV3-2); D perhaps matches TRBD1 (5 bases). This CDR3 is 16 amino acids long. Trimming cost V 1 base and J 7 bases, with 14 bases left between them. From germline, CDR1 is LGHDT and CDR2 YNNKEL (reference sequence).

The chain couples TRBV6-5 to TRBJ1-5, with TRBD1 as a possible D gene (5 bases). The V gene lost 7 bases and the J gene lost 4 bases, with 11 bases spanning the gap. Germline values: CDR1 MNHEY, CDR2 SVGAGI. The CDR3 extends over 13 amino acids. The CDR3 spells CASMSGGNQPQHF. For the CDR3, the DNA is TGTGCCAGCATGTCGGGGGGAAATCAGCCCCAGCATTTT.

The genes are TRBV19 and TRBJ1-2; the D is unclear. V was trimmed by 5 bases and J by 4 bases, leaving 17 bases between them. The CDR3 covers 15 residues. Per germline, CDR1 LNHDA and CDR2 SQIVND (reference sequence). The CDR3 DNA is TGTGCCAGTAGTCCCCGTTCATCCCGGGGCTATGGCTACACCTTC. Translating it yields CASSPRSSRGYGYTF.

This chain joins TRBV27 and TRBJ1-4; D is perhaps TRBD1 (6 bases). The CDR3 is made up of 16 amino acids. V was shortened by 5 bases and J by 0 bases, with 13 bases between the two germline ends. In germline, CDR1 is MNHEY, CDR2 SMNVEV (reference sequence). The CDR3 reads CASSPPRGATNEKLFF. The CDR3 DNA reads TGTGCCAGCAGTCCCCCCAGGGGTGCAACTAATGAAAAACTGTTTTTT.

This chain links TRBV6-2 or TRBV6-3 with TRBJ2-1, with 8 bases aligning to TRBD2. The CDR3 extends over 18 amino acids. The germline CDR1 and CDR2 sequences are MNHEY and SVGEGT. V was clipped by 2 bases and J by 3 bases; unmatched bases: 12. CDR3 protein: CASSYPPAAGGHYNEQFF. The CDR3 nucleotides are TGTGCCAGCAGTTACCCCCCCGCCGCGGGGGGCCACTACAATGAGCAGTTCTTC.